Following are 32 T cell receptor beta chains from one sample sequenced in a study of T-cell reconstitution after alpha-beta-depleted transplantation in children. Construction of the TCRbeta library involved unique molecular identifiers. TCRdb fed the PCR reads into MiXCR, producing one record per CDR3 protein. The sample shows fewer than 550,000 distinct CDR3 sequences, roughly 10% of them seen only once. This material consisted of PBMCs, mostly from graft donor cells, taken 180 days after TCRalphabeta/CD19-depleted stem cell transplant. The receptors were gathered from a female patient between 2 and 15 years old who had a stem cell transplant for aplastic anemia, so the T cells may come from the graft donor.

Here the CDR3 reads CASMTTLRTQYF. Here the CDR3 DNA reads TGTGCCAGCATGACAACGCTTAGGACCCAGTACTTC. This chain connects TRBV12-3 or TRBV12-4 to TRBJ2-5; D is ambiguous. V was clipped by 7 bases and J by 7 bases, with 13 bases between them. The CDR3 consists of 12 residues.

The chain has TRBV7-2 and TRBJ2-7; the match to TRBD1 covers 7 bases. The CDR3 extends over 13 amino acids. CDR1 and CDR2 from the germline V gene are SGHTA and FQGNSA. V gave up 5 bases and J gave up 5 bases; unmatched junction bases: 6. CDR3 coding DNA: TGTGCCAGCAGCCCCGAGACAGGGAACGAGCAGTACTTC. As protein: CASSPETGNEQYF.

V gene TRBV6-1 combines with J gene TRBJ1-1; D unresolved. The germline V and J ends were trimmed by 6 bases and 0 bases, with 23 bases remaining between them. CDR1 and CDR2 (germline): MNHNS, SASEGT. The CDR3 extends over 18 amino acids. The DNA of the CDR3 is TGTGCCAGCAGCGACCCCTCCTCGGTGGAGCCATTGAACACTGAAGCTTTCTTT. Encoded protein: CASSDPSSVEPLNTEAFF.

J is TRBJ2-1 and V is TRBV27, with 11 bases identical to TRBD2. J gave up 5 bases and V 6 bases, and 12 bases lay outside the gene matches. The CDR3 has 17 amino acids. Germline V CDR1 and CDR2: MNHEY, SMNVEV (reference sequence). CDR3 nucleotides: TGTGCCAGCAGCCTGCTCCCCCCGGGACTAGCGGACAATGAGCAGTTCTTC. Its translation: CASSLLPPGLADNEQFF.

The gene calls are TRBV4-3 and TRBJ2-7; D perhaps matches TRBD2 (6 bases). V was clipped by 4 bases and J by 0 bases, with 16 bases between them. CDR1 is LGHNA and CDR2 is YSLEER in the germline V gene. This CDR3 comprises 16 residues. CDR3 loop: CASSPSLDYLSYEQYF. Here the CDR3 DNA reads TGCGCCAGCAGCCCTTCACTGGACTACCTCTCCTACGAGCAGTACTTC.

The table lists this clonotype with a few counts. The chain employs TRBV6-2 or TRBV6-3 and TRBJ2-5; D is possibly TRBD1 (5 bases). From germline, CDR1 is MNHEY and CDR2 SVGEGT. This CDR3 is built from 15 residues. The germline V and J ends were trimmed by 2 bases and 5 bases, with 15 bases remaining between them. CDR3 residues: CASSYDSPPGETQYF. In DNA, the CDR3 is TGTGCCAGCAGTTACGACAGCCCCCCAGGGGAGACCCAGTACTTC.

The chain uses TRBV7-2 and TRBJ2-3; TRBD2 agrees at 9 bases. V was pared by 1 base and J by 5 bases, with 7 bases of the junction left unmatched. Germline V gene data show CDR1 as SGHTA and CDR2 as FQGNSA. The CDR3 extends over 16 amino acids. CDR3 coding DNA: TGTGCCAGCAGCTTAGGTGGCGGGAGGGCACAAGATACGCAGTATTTT. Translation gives CASSLGGGRAQDTQYF.

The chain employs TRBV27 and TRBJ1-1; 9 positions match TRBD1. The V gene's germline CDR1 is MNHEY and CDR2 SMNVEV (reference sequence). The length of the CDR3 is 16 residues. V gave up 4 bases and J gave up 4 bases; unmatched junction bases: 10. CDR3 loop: CASSSLRGTGRTEAFF. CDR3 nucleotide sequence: TGTGCCAGCAGTTCATTAAGAGGGACAGGGCGCACTGAAGCTTTCTTT.

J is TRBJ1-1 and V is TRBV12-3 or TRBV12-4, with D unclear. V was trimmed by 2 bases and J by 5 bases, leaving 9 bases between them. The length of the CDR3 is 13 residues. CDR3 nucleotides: TGTGCCAGCAGTTTATACCCTGGAACTGAAGCTTTCTTT. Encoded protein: CASSLYPGTEAFF.

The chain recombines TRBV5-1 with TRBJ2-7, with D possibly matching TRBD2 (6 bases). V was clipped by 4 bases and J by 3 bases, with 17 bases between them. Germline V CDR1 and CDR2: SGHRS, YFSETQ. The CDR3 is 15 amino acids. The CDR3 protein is CASSPSPGLLYEQYV. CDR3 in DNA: TGCGCCAGCAGCCCGTCCCCGGGACTCCTCTACGAGCAGTACGTC.

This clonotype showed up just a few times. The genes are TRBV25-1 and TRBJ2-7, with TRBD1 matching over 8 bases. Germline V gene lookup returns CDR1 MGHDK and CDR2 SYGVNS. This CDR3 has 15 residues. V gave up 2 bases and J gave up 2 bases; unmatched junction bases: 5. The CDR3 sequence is CASSEGTGLTYEQYV. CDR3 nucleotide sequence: TGTGCCAGCAGTGAAGGGACAGGCCTAACCTACGAGCAGTACGTC.

CDR3 sequence (DNA): TGTGCCAGCAGCCGACAGGGGACCAACTATGGCTACACCTTC. Translating it yields CASSRQGTNYGYTF. The J gene is TRBJ1-2, the V gene TRBV5-4, with TRBD1 identical over 8 bases. The germline V gene encodes CDR1 SGHNT and CDR2 YYREEE (reference sequence). The CDR3 is made up of 14 amino acids. V dropped 4 bases and J dropped 2; count of bases not matched to a gene: 4.

The CDR3, as DNA: TGCGCCAGCACTAGAGTGGTGGCGTTGGGGTCCAATGAGCAGTTCTTC. Translation: CASTRVVALGSNEQFF. The gene calls are TRBV5-1 and TRBJ2-1; D unclear. The CDR3 loop spans 16 amino acids. Germline V gene lookup returns CDR1 SGHRS and CDR2 YFSETQ. V lost 6 bases, J lost 6 bases, and 22 bases lay in between.

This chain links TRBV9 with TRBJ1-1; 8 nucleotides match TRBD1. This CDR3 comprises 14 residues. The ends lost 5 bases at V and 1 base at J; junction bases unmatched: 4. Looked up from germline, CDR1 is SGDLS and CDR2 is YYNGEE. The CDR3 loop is CASRRTGRNTEAFF. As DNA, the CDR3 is TGTGCCAGCAGGCGGACAGGGAGGAACACTGAAGCTTTCTTT.

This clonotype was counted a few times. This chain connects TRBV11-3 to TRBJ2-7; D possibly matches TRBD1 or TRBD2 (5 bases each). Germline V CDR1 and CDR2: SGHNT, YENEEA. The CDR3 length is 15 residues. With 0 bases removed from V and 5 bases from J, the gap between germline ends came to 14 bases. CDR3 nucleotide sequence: TGTGCCAGCAGCTTAGATTTTGCCAGGGAGCACGAGCAGTACGTC. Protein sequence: CASSLDFAREHEQYV.

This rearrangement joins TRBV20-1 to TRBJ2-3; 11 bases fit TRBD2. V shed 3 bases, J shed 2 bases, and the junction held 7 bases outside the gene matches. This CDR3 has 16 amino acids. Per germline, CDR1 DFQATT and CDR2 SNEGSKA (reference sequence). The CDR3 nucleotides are TGCAGTGCTAGGCTTAGCGGGAGGGCCGTCACAGATACGCAGTATTTT. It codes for CSARLSGRAVTDTQYF.

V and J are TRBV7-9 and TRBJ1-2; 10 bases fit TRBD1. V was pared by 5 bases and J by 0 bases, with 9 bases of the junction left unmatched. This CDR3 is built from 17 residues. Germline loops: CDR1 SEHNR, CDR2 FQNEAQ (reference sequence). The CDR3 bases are TGTGCCAGCAGCCCCCGGGACAGGGGCGCCTCTAACTATGGCTACACCTTC. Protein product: CASSPRDRGASNYGYTF.

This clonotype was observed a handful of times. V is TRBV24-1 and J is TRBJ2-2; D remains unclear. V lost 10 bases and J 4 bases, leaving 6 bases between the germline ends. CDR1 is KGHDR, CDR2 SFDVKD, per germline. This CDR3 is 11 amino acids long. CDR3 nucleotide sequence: TGTGCCACTTCCTTCACCGGGGAGCTGTTTTTT. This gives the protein CATSFTGELFF.

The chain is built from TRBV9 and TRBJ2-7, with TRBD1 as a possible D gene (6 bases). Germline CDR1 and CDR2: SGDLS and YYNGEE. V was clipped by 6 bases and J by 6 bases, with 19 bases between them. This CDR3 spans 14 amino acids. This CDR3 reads CASTSMSGGGEQYF. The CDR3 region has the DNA TGTGCCAGCACGTCGATGTCTGGGGGCGGCGAGCAGTACTTC.

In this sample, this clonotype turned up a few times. DNA of the CDR3: TGCAGTGCTAGAGATGCTCGGGAGAGCTCCTACAATGAGCAGTTCTTC. This codes for CSARDARESSYNEQFF. This chain uses TRBV20-1 with TRBJ2-1, with a weak D call TRBD2 (6 bases). This CDR3 has 16 residues. Germline-derived CDR1 and CDR2 are DFQATT and SNEGSKA (reference sequence). Trimming took off 0 bases at V and 0 bases at J, with 12 bases between the two ends.

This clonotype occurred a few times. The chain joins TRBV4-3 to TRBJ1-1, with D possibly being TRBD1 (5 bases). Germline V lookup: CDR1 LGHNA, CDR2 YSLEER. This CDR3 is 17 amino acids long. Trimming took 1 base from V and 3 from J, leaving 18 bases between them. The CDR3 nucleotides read TGCGCCAGCAGCCAAGGAGGGCGGGCGGGGGGAGACACTGAAGCTTTCTTT. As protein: CASSQGGRAGGDTEAFF.

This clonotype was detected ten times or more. The CDR3 DNA reads as TGTGCCAGCAGGGCATCGCTAGCATCTTCCAATGAGCAGTTCTTC. This gives the protein CASRASLASSNEQFF. V is TRBV27 and J is TRBJ2-1; a possible D gene is TRBD2 (5 bases). CDR1 is MNHEY, CDR2 SMNVEV, per germline (reference sequence). Trimming shortened V by 6 bases and J by 6 bases, and 18 bases separated the two germline ends. CDR3 length: 15 residues.

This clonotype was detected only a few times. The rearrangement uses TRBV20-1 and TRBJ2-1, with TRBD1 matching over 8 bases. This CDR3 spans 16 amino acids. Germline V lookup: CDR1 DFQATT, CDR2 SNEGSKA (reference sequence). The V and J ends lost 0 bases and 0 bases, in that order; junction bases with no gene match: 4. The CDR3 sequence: CSARETGESSYNEQFF. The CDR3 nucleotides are TGCAGTGCTAGAGAGACAGGGGAGAGCTCCTACAATGAGCAGTTCTTC.

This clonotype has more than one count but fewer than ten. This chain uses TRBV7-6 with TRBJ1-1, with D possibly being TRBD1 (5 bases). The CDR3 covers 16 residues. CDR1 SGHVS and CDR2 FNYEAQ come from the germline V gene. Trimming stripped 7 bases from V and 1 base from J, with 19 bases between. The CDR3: CASTSLFGTANTEAFF. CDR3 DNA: TGTGCCAGCACCTCTCTATTCGGGACGGCGAACACTGAAGCTTTCTTT.

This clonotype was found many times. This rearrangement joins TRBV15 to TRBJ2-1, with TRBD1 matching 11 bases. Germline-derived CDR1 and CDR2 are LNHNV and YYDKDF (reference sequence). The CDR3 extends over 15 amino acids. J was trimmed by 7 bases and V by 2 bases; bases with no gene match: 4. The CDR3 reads CATSRPGQGVNEQFF. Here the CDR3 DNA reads TGTGCCACCAGCAGACCGGGACAGGGGGTGAATGAGCAGTTCTTC.

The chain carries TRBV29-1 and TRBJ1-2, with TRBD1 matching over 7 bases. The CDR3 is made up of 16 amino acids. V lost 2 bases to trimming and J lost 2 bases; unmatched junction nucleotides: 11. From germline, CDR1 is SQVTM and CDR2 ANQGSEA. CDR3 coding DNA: TGCAGCGTTGAACTGCCAAGACAGGGATACAACTATGGCTACACCTTC. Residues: CSVELPRQGYNYGYTF.

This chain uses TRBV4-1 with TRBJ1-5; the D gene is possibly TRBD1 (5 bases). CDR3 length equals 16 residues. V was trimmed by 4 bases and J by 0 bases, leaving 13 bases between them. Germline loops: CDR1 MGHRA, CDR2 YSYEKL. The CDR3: CASSPTGVDSNQPQHF. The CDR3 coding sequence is TGCGCCAGCAGCCCGACGGGGGTAGATAGCAATCAGCCCCAGCATTTT.

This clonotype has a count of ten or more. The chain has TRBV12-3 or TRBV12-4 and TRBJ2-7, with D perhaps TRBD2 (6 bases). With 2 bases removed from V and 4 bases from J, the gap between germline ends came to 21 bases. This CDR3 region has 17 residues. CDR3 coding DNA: TGTGCCAGCAGTTTAAGTTTAGGTGCGGGACCAGGATACGAGCAGTACTTC. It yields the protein CASSLSLGAGPGYEQYF.

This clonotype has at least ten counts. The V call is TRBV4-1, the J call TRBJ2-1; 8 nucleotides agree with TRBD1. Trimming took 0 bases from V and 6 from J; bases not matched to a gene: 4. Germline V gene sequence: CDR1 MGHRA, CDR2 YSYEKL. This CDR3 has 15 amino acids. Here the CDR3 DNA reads TGCGCCAGCAGCCAAGAACAGGGGGTGGGCAATGAGCAGTTCTTC. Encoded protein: CASSQEQGVGNEQFF.

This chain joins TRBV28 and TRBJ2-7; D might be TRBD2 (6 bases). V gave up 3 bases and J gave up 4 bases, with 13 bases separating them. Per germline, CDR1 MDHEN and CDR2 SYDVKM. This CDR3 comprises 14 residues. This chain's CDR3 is CASSFRDWKYEQYF. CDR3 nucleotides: TGTGCCAGCAGTTTCCGGGACTGGAAGTACGAGCAGTACTTC.

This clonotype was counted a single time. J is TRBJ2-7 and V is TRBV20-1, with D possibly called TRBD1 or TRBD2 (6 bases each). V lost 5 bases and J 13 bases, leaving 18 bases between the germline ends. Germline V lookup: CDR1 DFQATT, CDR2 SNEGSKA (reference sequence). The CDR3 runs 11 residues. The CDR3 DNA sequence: TGCAGTGCTCCAATTACGGGGGCGGAATACTTC. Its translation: CSAPITGAEYF.

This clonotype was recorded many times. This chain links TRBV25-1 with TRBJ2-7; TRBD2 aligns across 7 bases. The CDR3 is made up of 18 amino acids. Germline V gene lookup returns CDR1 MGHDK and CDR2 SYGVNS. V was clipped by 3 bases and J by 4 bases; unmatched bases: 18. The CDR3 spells CASSEAPGGSGKLYEQYF. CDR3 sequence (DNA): TGTGCCAGCAGTGAGGCCCCTGGGGGGAGCGGGAAATTGTACGAGCAGTACTTC.